These 29 T cell receptor beta chains share one sample of origin, sequenced in a study of blood T cell repertoires in COVID-19. The assay was immunoSEQ multiplex PCR, and TCRdb's table has in-frame clones only and misses some. The data hold over 60,000 clones, with roughly 82% observed a single time. The sequenced material came from peripheral blood. The receptors were sampled from a human donor in a cohort sampled during active COVID-19.

The rearrangement uses TRBV6-5 and TRBJ1-6; possibly TRBD1 for D (5 bases). Trimming cost V 5 bases and J 7 bases, with 9 bases left between them. The germline V gene has CDR1 MNHEY and CDR2 SVGAGI. This CDR3 has 13 amino acids. The CDR3 DNA is TGTGCCAGCAGTAGGGGATACAATTCACCCCTCCACTTT. Residues: CASSRGYNSPLHF.

This chain uses TRBV5-1 with TRBJ2-3, with D unclear. This CDR3 region has 17 residues. The germline gives CDR1 SGHRS, CDR2 YFSETQ. The V end lost 2 bases, the J end lost 1 base, and 17 bases lay between the germline ends. The CDR3 reads CASSFSSAHRGTDTQYF. CDR3 coding DNA: TGCGCCAGCAGCTTTTCTTCAGCTCATCGGGGCACAGATACGCAGTATTTT.

This sequence joins TRBV19 and TRBJ2-3, with 7 bases identical to TRBD2. J gave up 2 bases and V 0 bases, and 8 bases lay outside the gene matches. CDR1 and CDR2 (germline): LNHDA, SQIVND (reference sequence). This CDR3 region has 17 residues. CDR3 sequence (DNA): TGTGCCAGTAGTATAGACCCGAGACTAGCCACCACAGATACGCAGTATTTT. It yields the protein CASSIDPRLATTDTQYF.

The chain is built from TRBV30 and TRBJ1-2; tentatively, D is TRBD1 (6 bases). The V end was cut by 3 bases, the J end by 8 bases, with 16 bases between. There are 13 residues in the CDR3. Germline CDR1 and CDR2: GTSNPN and SVGIG (reference sequence). In DNA, the CDR3 is TGTGCCTGGAGGACACAGGGACGGAGAGGCTACACCTTC. Translating it yields CAWRTQGRRGYTF.

CDR3 amino acids: CASSARGQGNSPLHF. As DNA, the CDR3 is TGTGCCAGCAGCGCCAGAGGACAGGGTAATTCACCCCTCCACTTT. The chain combines TRBV7-8 with TRBJ1-6, with 8 nucleotides matching TRBD1. The length of the CDR3 is 15 residues. J gave up 6 bases and V 5 bases, and 6 bases lay outside the gene matches. Germline V gene lookup returns CDR1 SGHVS and CDR2 FQNEAQ.

The chain employs TRBV5-5 and TRBJ2-5; TRBD2 matches at 9 bases. The CDR3 is made up of 14 amino acids. Trimming at V came to 2 bases and at J to 4 bases, leaving 3 bases not matched to a gene. Germline V lookup: CDR1 SGHKS, CDR2 YYEKEE (reference sequence). The CDR3 sequence: CASSFLAGTETQYF. As DNA, the CDR3 is TGTGCCAGCAGCTTCCTAGCGGGGACAGAGACCCAGTACTTC. The complete variable domain, with remaining parts taken from reference TRBV5-5 and TRBJ2-5, reads DAGVTQSPTHLIKTRGQQVTLRCSPISGHKSVSWYQQVLGQGPQFIFQYYEKEERGRGNFPDRFSARQFPNYSSELNVNALLLGDSALYLCASSFLAGTETQYFGPGTRLLVL.

The genes are TRBV3-1 (or the pseudogene TRBV3-2) and TRBJ1-2, with 9 positions matching TRBD1. Germline trimming cut 2 bases from V and 4 bases from J; bases unmatched to any gene: 11. CDR1 and CDR2 (germline): LGHDT, YNNKEL (reference sequence). The CDR3 spans 17 residues. The CDR3 DNA sequence: TGTGCCAGCAGCCAACCGGGACAGGGTTGGCTTACCTATGGCTACACCTTC. This encodes CASSQPGQGWLTYGYTF.

This clone was recorded a few times. V gene TRBV9 combines with J gene TRBJ1-1, with TRBD1 identical over 9 bases. This CDR3 contains 16 residues. Germline V gene data show CDR1 as SGDLS and CDR2 as YYNGEE. V lost 0 bases, J lost 2 bases, and 5 bases stayed unmatched. CDR3 residues: CASSVGQGDGNTEAFF. CDR3 nucleotide sequence: TGTGCCAGCAGCGTAGGACAGGGGGACGGAAACACTGAAGCTTTCTTT.

The CDR3 DNA is TGTGCCAGCAGCTTTCAGGGTCGGTCCTACGAGCAGTACTTC. Protein product: CASSFQGRSYEQYF. V and J are TRBV7-9 and TRBJ2-7; TRBD1 might be the D (5 bases). Germline V gene lookup returns CDR1 SEHNR and CDR2 FQNEAQ (reference sequence). V lost 3 bases and J 1 base, leaving 10 bases between the germline ends. The CDR3 runs to 14 residues. The full variable domain, its missing parts supplied by reference TRBV7-9 and TRBJ2-7, is DTGVSQNPRHKITKRGQNVTFRCDPISEHNRLYWYRQTLGQGPEFLTYFQNEAQLEKSRLLSDRFSAERPKGSFSTLEIQRTEQGDSAMYLCASSFQGRSYEQYFGPGTRLTVT.

V usage is TRBV2 and J usage is TRBJ1-1, with 7 bases identical to TRBD1. The germline CDR1 and CDR2 sequences are SNHLY and FYNNEI. With 6 bases clipped from V and 6 bases from J, the junction kept 4 bases outside the gene matches. The CDR3 runs 12 residues. CDR3 loop: CASSRDRAEAFF. CDR3 DNA sequence: TGTGCCAGCAGCCGAGACAGGGCTGAAGCTTTCTTT.

The chain couples TRBV5-1 to TRBJ1-4; weak D call: TRBD1 (6 bases). Trimming removed 1 base at V and 5 bases at J, with 12 bases between. The germline V gene encodes CDR1 SGHRS and CDR2 YFSETQ. The CDR3 runs to 15 residues. The CDR3 region is CASSLRTAANEKLFF. The DNA of the CDR3 is TGCGCCAGCAGCTTGAGGACAGCTGCAAATGAAAAACTGTTTTTT. Complete variable domain (other parts from reference TRBV5-1 and TRBJ1-4): KAGVTQTPRYLIKTRGQQVTLSCSPISGHRSVSWYQQTPGQGLQFLFEYFSETQRNKGNFPGRFSGRQFSNSRSEMNVSTLELGDSALYLCASSLRTAANEKLFFGSGTQLSVL.

V and J are TRBV19 and TRBJ2-1, with TRBD2 matching over 13 bases. The junction had 6 bases not matched to a gene; V was cut back by 6 bases and J by 7 bases. CDR3 length equals 15 residues. CDR1 is LNHDA and CDR2 is SQIVND in the germline V gene (reference sequence). The CDR3 loop is CASSATSGGRNEQFF. CDR3 sequence (DNA): TGTGCCAGTAGCGCGACTAGCGGGGGGCGGAATGAGCAGTTCTTC. Looking up the rest from reference TRBV19 and TRBJ2-1 gives the full variable domain: DGGITQSPKYLFRKEGQNVTLSCEQNLNHDAMYWYRQDPGQGLRLIYYSQIVNDFQKGDIAEGYSVSREKKESFPLTVTSAQKNPTAFYLCASSATSGGRNEQFFGPGTRLTVL.

The chain has TRBV27 and TRBJ1-1; D is ambiguous. Trimming took off 3 bases at V and 2 bases at J, with 16 bases between the two ends. CDR3 length equals 16 residues. The V gene's germline CDR1 is MNHEY and CDR2 SMNVEV (reference sequence). The CDR3 DNA sequence: TGTGCCAGCAGTTTGCCCCCCTCAACAGCAAACACTGAAGCTTTCTTT. It translates to CASSLPPSTANTEAFF.

The chain links TRBV6-5 to TRBJ2-7; no firm D call. The germline gives CDR1 MNHEY, CDR2 SVGAGI. The CDR3 runs to 15 residues. Between the trimmed V and J ends, which lost 2 bases and 0 bases, there was a span of 11 bases. The CDR3 protein is CASSYQPAASYEQYF. In DNA form, the CDR3 reads TGTGCCAGCAGTTACCAGCCCGCGGCCTCCTACGAGCAGTACTTC.

This chain uses TRBV4-1 with TRBJ2-3, with a tentative D call TRBD2 (7 bases). V was clipped by 1 base and J by 5 bases, with 13 bases between them. This CDR3 has 15 amino acids. Germline-derived CDR1 and CDR2 are MGHRA and YSYEKL. The CDR3 region is CASSQGGGHGDTQYF. The DNA of the CDR3 is TGCGCCAGCAGCCAAGGGGGGGGGCATGGAGATACGCAGTATTTT.

This chain uses TRBV11-3 with TRBJ1-1; the match to TRBD1 covers 10 bases. The CDR3 is made up of 14 amino acids. V trimming: 4 bases; J trimming: 5 bases; junction bases outside the gene matches: 4. CDR1 SGHNT and CDR2 YENEEA come from the germline V gene. Written as DNA, the CDR3 is TGTGCCAGCAGCTCAGGACAGGGGGGGACTGAAGCTTTCTTT. This encodes CASSSGQGGTEAFF.

V gene TRBV6-2 or TRBV6-3 combines with J gene TRBJ1-6, with 7 positions matching TRBD1. The CDR3 has 15 residues. The V gene end was trimmed by 2 bases and the J gene end by 11 bases; junction bases not matched to a gene: 9. The germline V gene has CDR1 MNHEY and CDR2 SVGEGT. CDR3: CASSYLRTGHAPLHF. CDR3 in DNA: TGTGCCAGCAGTTACCTCAGGACAGGTCATGCACCCCTCCACTTT.

The chain uses TRBV15 and TRBJ2-7, with 11 bases lining up with TRBD1. Germline V lookup: CDR1 LNHNV, CDR2 YYDKDF (reference sequence). CDR3 length: 17 residues. Trimming at V came to 0 bases and at J to 7 bases, leaving 11 bases not matched to a gene. CDR3 region: CATSRDGGQGALGEQYF. The CDR3 DNA is TGTGCCACCAGCAGAGACGGCGGACAGGGGGCCCTAGGGGAGCAGTACTTC. Based on the CDR3 plus reference TRBV15 and TRBJ2-7, the full variable domain is DAMVIQNPRYQVTQFGKPVTLSCSQTLNHNVMYWYQQKSSQAPKLLFHYYDKDFNNEADTPDNFQSRRPNTSFCFLDIRSPGLGDTAMYLCATSRDGGQGALGEQYFGPGTRLTVT.

The chain has TRBV6-5 and TRBJ2-5, with 8 bases matching TRBD2. The V and J ends lost 3 bases and 1 base, in that order; junction bases with no gene match: 4. CDR1 and CDR2 from the germline V gene are MNHEY and SVGAGI. This CDR3 has 15 residues. The DNA of the CDR3 is TGTGCCAGCAGTTATCGGGGGGGGGCCCAAGAGACCCAGTACTTC. This translates into CASSYRGGAQETQYF.

This clone was seen only once. The chain is built from TRBV5-1 and TRBJ1-5; perhaps TRBD1 as D (5 bases). This CDR3 has 15 amino acids. Per the germline V gene, CDR1 is SGHRS and CDR2 is YFSETQ. The V and J ends lost 1 base and 4 bases respectively, with 12 bases between them. The DNA for the CDR3 is TGCGCCAGCAGCTTGCTTGGGGCCGATAATCAGCCCCAGCATTTT. Residues: CASSLLGADNQPQHF.

This chain connects TRBV5-4 to TRBJ1-1; D unresolved. CDR1 is SGHNT and CDR2 is YYREEE in the germline V gene (reference sequence). With 4 bases removed from V and 5 bases from J, the gap between germline ends came to 3 bases. This CDR3 has 10 residues. CDR3 sequence: CASSLTEAFF. The CDR3 DNA is TGTGCCAGCAGCCTAACTGAAGCTTTCTTT.

The DNA of the CDR3 is TGTGCCAGCAGTTACTCGATAATCGGGAATGAGCAGTTCTTC. Translation gives CASSYSIIGNEQFF. The V and J genes are TRBV6-2 or TRBV6-3 and TRBJ2-1; D ambiguous. This CDR3 has 14 residues. Germline assignment: CDR1 MNHEY and CDR2 SVGEGT. The V end was cut by 0 bases, the J end by 7 bases, with 10 bases between.

The genes are TRBV5-1 and TRBJ2-5, with D unclear. Looked up from germline, CDR1 is SGHRS and CDR2 is YFSETQ. The V and J ends lost 0 bases and 1 base respectively, with 7 bases between them. The CDR3 extends over 14 amino acids. The CDR3 spells CASSLGPPQETQYF. As DNA, the CDR3 is TGCGCCAGCAGCTTGGGTCCTCCCCAAGAGACCCAGTACTTC.

The gene calls are TRBV18 and TRBJ2-5; no reliable D call. CDR3 length: 14 amino acids. Trimming stripped 3 bases from V and 2 bases from J, with 10 bases between. CDR1 and CDR2 from the germline V gene are KGHSH and LQKENI. The CDR3 nucleotides are TGTGCCAGCTCACCCCTTGGGCCTCAAGAGACCCAGTACTTC. Its translation is CASSPLGPQETQYF.

The chain recombines TRBV16 with TRBJ1-3, with TRBD1 matching over 10 bases. This CDR3 is built from 19 residues. CDR1 KGHSY and CDR2 FQNENV come from the germline V gene. V shed 1 base and J 0 bases; nucleotides not matched to a gene: 9. The CDR3 is CASSQYRDRGRISGNTIYF. CDR3 sequence (DNA): TGTGCCAGCAGCCAATACCGGGACAGGGGTAGAATCTCTGGAAACACCATATATTTT.

The rearrangement uses TRBV4-2 and TRBJ2-1; 12 bases align to TRBD2. The length of the CDR3 is 16 residues. Trimming at V came to 0 bases and at J to 9 bases, leaving 6 bases not matched to a gene. Germline V gene lookup returns CDR1 LGHNA and CDR2 YNFKEQ. The CDR3 coding sequence is TGTGCCAGCAGCCAAGATCAACTAGCGGGGGGTCTTGAGCAGTTCTTC. Translated, it gives CASSQDQLAGGLEQFF.

This chain links TRBV5-4 with TRBJ1-2; weak D call: TRBD1 (6 bases). Germline V gene data show CDR1 as SGHNT and CDR2 as YYREEE (reference sequence). Trimming pared 1 base from V and 0 bases from J, leaving 7 bases between. The CDR3 loop spans 14 amino acids. This chain's CDR3 is CASSLTGTNYGYTF. CDR3 in DNA: TGTGCCAGCAGCTTGACAGGGACTAACTATGGCTACACCTTC.

The chain combines TRBV5-5 with TRBJ1-4; 8 bases match TRBD1. The CDR3 contains 15 residues. Trimming took 4 bases from V and 6 from J; bases not matched to a gene: 8. Per germline, CDR1 SGHKS and CDR2 YYEKEE (reference sequence). The CDR3 loop is CASSPDRGGHEKLFF. CDR3 DNA sequence: TGTGCCAGCAGCCCAGACAGGGGAGGGCATGAAAAACTGTTTTTT. The variable domain in full, completed from reference TRBV5-5 and TRBJ1-4, reads DAGVTQSPTHLIKTRGQQVTLRCSPISGHKSVSWYQQVLGQGPQFIFQYYEKEERGRGNFPDRFSARQFPNYSSELNVNALLLGDSALYLCASSPDRGGHEKLFFGSGTQLSVL.

This clone was seen once. V usage is TRBV29-1 and J usage is TRBJ2-7; 12 bases align to TRBD1. The CDR3 loop spans 13 amino acids. Looked up from germline, CDR1 is SQVTM and CDR2 is ANQGSEA. Trimming took 4 bases from V and 5 from J; bases not matched to a gene: 3. CDR3 region: CSVGDRGLNEQYF. As DNA, the CDR3 is TGCAGCGTTGGGGACAGGGGGCTAAACGAGCAGTACTTC.